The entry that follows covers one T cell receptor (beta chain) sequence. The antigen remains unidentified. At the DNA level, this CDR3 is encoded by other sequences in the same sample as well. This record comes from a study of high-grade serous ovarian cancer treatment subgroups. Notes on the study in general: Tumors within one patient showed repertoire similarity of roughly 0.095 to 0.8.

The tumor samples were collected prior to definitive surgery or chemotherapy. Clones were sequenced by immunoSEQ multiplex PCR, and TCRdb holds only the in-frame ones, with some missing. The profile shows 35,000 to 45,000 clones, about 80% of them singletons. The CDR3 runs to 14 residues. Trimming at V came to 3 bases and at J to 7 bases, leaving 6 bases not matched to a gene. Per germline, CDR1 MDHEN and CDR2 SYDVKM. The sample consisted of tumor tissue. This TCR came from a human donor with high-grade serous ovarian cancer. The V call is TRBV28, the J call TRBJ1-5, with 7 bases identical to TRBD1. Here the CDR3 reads CASSFRQGHQPQHF. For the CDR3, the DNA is TGTGCCAGCAGTTTCCGACAGGGTCACCAGCCCCAGCATTTT.